This record covers a single T cell receptor (beta chain). Its target is unknown. A much larger clone lies one base from this, so it may be a read error. These data originate in a study of molecular identifiers for immune sequencing clone quantification. Findings of the study overall: Clones with over 20 RNA copies captured over 98% of effector molecules but under 1% of naive ones.

TCRdb re-analysed the PCR reads in MiXCR, keeping a single row per CDR3 protein. Of about 630,000 distinct CDR3 sequences listed, roughly 23% were seen once; the top ten hold 0.78%. V lost 6 bases, J lost 6 bases, and 6 bases stayed unmatched. Germline assignment: CDR1 MDHEN and CDR2 SYDVKM. The CDR3 loop spans 14 amino acids. The genes are TRBV28 and TRBJ1-4, with 8 bases identical to TRBD1. The source of this sequence is a human donor in good health. Some libraries in this study had Jurkat cell RNA spiked in. The source material was naive CD8+ T cells from blood, with Jurkat cell RNA spiked in. Regarding subset: FACS-sorted CD8+CD4-CCR7+CD45RA+ naive T cells. The CDR3 spells CASSSSTGDEKLFF. DNA of the CDR3: TGTGCCAGCAGCTCCTCGACAGGGGATGAAAAACTGTTTTTT.